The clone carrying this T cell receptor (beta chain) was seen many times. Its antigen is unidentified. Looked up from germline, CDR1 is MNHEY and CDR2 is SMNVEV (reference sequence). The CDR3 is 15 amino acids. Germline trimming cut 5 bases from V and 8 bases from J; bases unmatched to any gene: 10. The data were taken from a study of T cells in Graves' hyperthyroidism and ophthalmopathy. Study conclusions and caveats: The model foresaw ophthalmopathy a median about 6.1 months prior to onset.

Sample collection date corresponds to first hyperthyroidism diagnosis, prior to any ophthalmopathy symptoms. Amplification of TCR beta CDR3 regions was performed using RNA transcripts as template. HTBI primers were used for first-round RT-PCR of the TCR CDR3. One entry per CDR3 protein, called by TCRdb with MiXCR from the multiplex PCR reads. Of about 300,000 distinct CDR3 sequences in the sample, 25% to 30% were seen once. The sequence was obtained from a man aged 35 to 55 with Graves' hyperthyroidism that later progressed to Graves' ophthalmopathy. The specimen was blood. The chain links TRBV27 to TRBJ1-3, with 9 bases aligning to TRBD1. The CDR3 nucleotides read TGTGCCAGCAGTCCACGATGGACAGGGGCGGACACCATATATTTT. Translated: CASSPRWTGADTIYF.